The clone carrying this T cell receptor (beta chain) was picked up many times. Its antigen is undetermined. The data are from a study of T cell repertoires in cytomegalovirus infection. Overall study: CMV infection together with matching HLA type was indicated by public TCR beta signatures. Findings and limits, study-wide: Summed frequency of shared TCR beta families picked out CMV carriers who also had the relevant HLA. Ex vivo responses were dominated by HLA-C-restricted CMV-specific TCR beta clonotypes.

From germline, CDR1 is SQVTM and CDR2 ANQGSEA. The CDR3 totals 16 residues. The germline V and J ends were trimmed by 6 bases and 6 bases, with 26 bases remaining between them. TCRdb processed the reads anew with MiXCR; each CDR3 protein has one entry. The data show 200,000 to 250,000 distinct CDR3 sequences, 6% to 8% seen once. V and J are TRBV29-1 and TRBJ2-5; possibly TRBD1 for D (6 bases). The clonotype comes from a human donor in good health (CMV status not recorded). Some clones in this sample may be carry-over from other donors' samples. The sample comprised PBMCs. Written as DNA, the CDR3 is TGCAGCGTCCGACCCTCAGACAGGTTGAAGGTAAAGACCCAGTACTTC. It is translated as CSVRPSDRLKVKTQYF.